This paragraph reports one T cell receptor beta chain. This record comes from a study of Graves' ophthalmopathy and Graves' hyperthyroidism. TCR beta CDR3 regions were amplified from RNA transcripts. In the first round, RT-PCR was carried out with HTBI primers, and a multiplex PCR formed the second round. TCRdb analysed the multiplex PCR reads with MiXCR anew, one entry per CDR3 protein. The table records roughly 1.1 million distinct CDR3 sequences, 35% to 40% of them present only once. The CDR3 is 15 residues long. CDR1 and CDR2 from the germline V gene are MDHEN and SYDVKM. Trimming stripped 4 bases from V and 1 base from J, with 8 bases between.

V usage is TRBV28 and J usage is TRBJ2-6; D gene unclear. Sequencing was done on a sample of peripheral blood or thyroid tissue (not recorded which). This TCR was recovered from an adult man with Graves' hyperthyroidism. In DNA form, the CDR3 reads TGTGCCAGCAGTTCCTCCGCTTCTGGGGCCAACGTCCTGACTTTC. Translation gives CASSSSASGANVLTF.